This is a list of T cell receptor beta chains from one sample in a study of T cell repertoires in cytomegalovirus infection. MiXCR, run by TCRdb on the reads, gives a single entry per CDR3 protein. Here the sample spans 200,000 or so distinct CDR3 sequences, 25% to 30% being singletons. The specimen sequenced was PBMCs. Source of these receptors: a human donor in good health (CMV status not recorded). Some clones in this sample may be carry-over from other donors' samples. The CDR3 runs from the conserved cysteine through the conserved F or W. The D gene is left open where the match is weak. Expanded clones get a size class; other rows say once, few or many, or leave the size out.

>TRBJ2-3|TRBV18|few|NA
TGTGCCAGCTCACCAGACCGAGGGGGTACGCAGTATTTT
CASSPDRGGTQYF
>TRBJ1-4|TRBV19|NA|TRBD1
TGTGCCACAGCGGGAGGGGGCTCTGAAAAACTGTTTTTT
CATAGGGSEKLFF
>TRBJ1-2|TRBV6-2/TRBV6-3|NA|NA
TGTGCCAGCAGTCTCCACCCAGGACGGTATGGCTACACCTTC
CASSLHPGRYGYTF
>TRBJ1-5|TRBV12-3/TRBV12-4|NA|NA
TGTGCCAGCAGCCCCGCAGGGGCTCGTCAGCCCCAGCATTTT
CASSPAGARQPQHF
>TRBJ2-7|TRBV12-3/TRBV12-4|NA|TRBD2
TGTGCCAGCAGTTTTAGCGGGGGGGCCTACGAGCAGTACTTC
CASSFSGGAYEQYF
>TRBJ2-1|TRBV5-1|once|NA
TGCGCCAGCAGCTTGGTCCTTAGGGAGCAGTTCTTC
CASSLVLREQFF
>TRBJ1-5|TRBV15|NA|NA
TGTGCCACCAGCAGGCCGGGTACTGGTAATCATCAGCCCCAGCATTTT
CATSRPGTGNHQPQHF
>TRBJ2-5|TRBV11-2|many|TRBD2
TGTGCCAGCAGCTTTAGTAGCGGGGGCCAAGAGACCCAGTACTTC
CASSFSSGGQETQYF
>TRBJ2-5|TRBV7-9|few|NA
TGTGCCAGCAAGGCGGGTGTGTACCAAGAGACCCAGTACTTC
CASKAGVYQETQYF
>TRBJ2-3|TRBV29-1|few|NA
TGCAGCGTTGAAGGCTGGACCAGGGACACAGATACGCAGTATTTT
CSVEGWTRDTDTQYF
>TRBJ2-3|TRBV19|few|TRBD1
TGTGCCAGTAGTATTGGACAGGGTAACACAGATACGCAGTATTTT
CASSIGQGNTDTQYF
>TRBJ1-5|TRBV4-3|NA|NA
TGCGCCAGCAGCCAAGATCTGAGGTGGAGTCAGCCCCAGCATTTT
CASSQDLRWSQPQHF
>TRBJ2-3|TRBV11-2|few|NA
TGTGCCAGCAGCTTAAACAGCCTGAGCACAGATACGCAGTATTTT
CASSLNSLSTDTQYF
>TRBJ1-4|TRBV5-5|few|NA
TGTGCCAGCACCCCTTATACGGGGGTTCGGAATGAAAAACTGTTTTTT
CASTPYTGVRNEKLFF